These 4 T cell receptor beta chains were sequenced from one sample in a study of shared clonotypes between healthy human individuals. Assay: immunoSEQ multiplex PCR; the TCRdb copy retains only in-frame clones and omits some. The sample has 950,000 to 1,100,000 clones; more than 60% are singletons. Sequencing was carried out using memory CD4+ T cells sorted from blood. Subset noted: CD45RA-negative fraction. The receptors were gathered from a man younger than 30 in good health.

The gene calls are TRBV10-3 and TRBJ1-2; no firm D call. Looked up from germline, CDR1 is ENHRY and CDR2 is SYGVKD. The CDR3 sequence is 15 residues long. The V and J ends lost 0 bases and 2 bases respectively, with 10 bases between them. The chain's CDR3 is CAISESNSLNYGYTF. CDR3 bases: TGTGCCATCAGTGAGTCGAACAGTCTGAACTATGGCTACACCTTC.

CDR3 protein: CASSVAGRGAWDEQFF. The CDR3 DNA is TGTGCCAGCAGCGTAGCTGGCAGGGGGGCTTGGGATGAGCAGTTCTTC. The V gene is TRBV9, the J gene TRBJ2-1; a possible D gene is TRBD1 (7 bases). V lost 0 bases and J lost 8, with 18 bases in between. This CDR3 spans 16 amino acids. CDR1 is SGDLS, CDR2 YYNGEE, per germline.

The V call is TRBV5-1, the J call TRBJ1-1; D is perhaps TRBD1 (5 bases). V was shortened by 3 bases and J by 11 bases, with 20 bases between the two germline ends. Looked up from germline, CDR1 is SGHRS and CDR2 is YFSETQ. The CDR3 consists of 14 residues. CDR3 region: CASSSGDEVTGAFF. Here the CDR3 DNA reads TGCGCCAGCAGCTCGGGGGACGAAGTTACTGGGGCTTTCTTT.

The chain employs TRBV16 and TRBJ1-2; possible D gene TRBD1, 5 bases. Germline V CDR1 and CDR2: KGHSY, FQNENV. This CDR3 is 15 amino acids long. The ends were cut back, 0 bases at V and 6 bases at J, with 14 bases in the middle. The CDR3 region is CASSQSSGGPNGYTF. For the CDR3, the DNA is TGTGCCAGCAGCCAATCATCGGGGGGACCAAATGGCTACACCTTC.